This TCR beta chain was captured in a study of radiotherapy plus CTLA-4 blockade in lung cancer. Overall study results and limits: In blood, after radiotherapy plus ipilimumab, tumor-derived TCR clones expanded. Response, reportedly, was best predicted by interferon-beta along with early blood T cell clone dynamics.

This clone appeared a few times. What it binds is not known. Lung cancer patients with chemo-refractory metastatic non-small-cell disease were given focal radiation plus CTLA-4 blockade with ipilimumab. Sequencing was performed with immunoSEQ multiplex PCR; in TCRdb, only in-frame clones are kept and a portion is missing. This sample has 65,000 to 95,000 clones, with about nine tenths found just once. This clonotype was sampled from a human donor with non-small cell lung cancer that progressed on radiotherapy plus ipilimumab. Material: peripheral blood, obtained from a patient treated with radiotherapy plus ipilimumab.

The CDR3 loop reads CASGPRDRVTGNTIYF. The CDR3 nucleotides are TGTGCCAGCGGGCCTCGGGACAGGGTAACTGGAAACACCATATATTTT. This chain joins TRBV19 and TRBJ1-3; 9 bases align to TRBD1. V lost 9 bases, J lost 2 bases, and 11 bases stayed unmatched. The CDR3 has 16 amino acids. Per germline, CDR1 LNHDA and CDR2 SQIVND (reference sequence).